This T cell receptor beta chain originates from a study of CD8 T cells in ankylosing spondylitis. Findings of the study overall: It appeared that ankylosing spondylitis blood was characterized by a TCR beta motif of several highly homologous variants. The disease-linked clones had a CD8+ phenotype and low blood frequencies. Before this, some motif variants had been reported in reactive arthritis synovial fluid and blood. Disease-linked clones reportedly concentrated significantly in matched ankylosing spondylitis synovial fluid.

TCRdb re-called the 5' RACE reads through MiXCR, storing one row per CDR3 protein. The table has 69,000 or so distinct CDR3 sequences, approximately 5.3% seen once. Concerning this clonotype: What it binds is not known. No conserved phenylalanine or tryptophan is present at the end of the CDR3, so a read error is the likely explanation. The limits of the CDR3 on the DNA are not certain, so only TCRdb's listed CDR3 is given.

The clonotype originates from a male donor with ankylosing spondylitis or in good health (not recorded which). The sequenced sample consisted of blood, either unsorted or a sorted T cell fraction (not recorded which).

The chain's CDR3 is CASISLDRARERLGLVV. V gene TRBV27 combines with J gene TRBJ2-3; the D call in the table, TRBD1, was not verified against the DNA. The CDR3 is 17 amino acids in total, end residues counted. CDR1 is MNHEY and CDR2 is SMNVEV in the germline V gene (reference sequence).